Listed below are T cell receptor beta chains from one sample, sequenced in a study of vaccination effects on CD4 cells after COVID-19. Method: immunoSEQ multiplex PCR; TCRdb's copy keeps in-frame clones and lacks some. Altogether 45,000 to 55,000 clones are present, about three quarters being singletons, with the ten largest covering around 7%. These TCRs are of unknown antigen specificity. The specimen was CD4+ T cells from PBMCs cultured without peptide, collected after COVID-19 vaccination. These receptors were collected from a human donor who received a COVID-19 vaccine. The CDR3 runs from the conserved cysteine through the conserved F or W. The D gene is left open where the match is weak. Clone size is stated in some rows and not others, as once, few, many or a class when expanded.

d_call | j_call | clone_size | v_call | cdr3_nt | cdr3_aa
- | TRBJ1-3 | - | TRBV29-1 | TGCAGCGTTGAAAGGGGACAAGGAAACACCATATATTTT | CSVERGQGNTIYF
TRBD2 | TRBJ2-5 | - | TRBV5-1 | TGCGCCAGCAGCGGGACTAGCGACCCGAACGAGACCCAGTACTTC | CASSGTSDPNETQYF
TRBD1 | TRBJ2-7 | - | TRBV13 | TGTGCCAGCAGCGCCAGGACAGGGTCGCGCTACGAGCAGTACTTC | CASSARTGSRYEQYF
- | TRBJ1-2 | - | TRBV18 | TGTGCCAGCTCAGCCTCTTATCCGGGGGGAATAGGCTATGGCTACACCTTC | CASSASYPGGIGYGYTF
TRBD2 | TRBJ2-1 | - | TRBV5-1 | TGCGCCAGCAGCTCGGGACTAGCAAACTACAATGAGCAGTTCTTC | CASSSGLANYNEQFF
- | TRBJ1-2 | - | TRBV2 | TGTGCCAGCAGTGACCCGGGCCAGGTTGGGTATGGCTACACCTTC | CASSDPGQVGYGYTF
- | TRBJ1-1 | - | TRBV29-1 | TGCAGCGGGACGGTTCACACTGAAGCTTTCTTT | CSGTVHTEAFF
TRBD2 | TRBJ2-5 | once | TRBV11-2 | TGTGCCAGCAGCTTAGGATATAGCGGGAGGGTCGAGACCCAGTACTTC | CASSLGYSGRVETQYF
- | TRBJ2-5 | - | TRBV2 | TGTGCCAGCAGTGAGAATAGGGGAGAGACCCAGTACTTC | CASSENRGETQYF
- | TRBJ1-1 | - | TRBV3-1/TRBV3-2 | TGTGCCAGCAGCCTATTAACCGGGGACACTGAAGCTTTCTTT | CASSLLTGDTEAFF